This TCR beta chain was retrieved from a study of T-cell memory formation after mild COVID-19 (dated by TCRdb to the early 2020s). Turning to the overall study: TCR sequence clusters from the two donors were found to be largely donor specific. Two young, previously healthy adult volunteers made up the cohort, one male and one female. In a couple of donors, T-cell clones that expanded and contracted after mild COVID-19 were followed by sequencing TCRalpha and TCRbeta repertoires longitudinally. Overall study outcomes, separate from this receptor: Balanced CD4/CD8 phenotypes were observed for clones contracting from day 15 to 85, whereas a bias towards CD4+ was observed for a second wave of clones expanding from day 15 to 37. The second-wave clones that peaked on day 37 were not confirmed to be SARS-CoV-2 specific. Some responding clones were detected in pre-infection memory, which suggested that pre-existing cross-reactive memory T cells had joined the SARS-CoV-2 response. Contracting CD4+ clones turned up mainly in the CM and EM memory subsets, whereas EMRA was where CD8+ clones were enriched. Only a couple of mild cases were covered by the study, and larger cohorts that include severe cases with pre-infection samples were considered necessary.

V and J lose 5 bases and 6 bases, and a span of 11 bases separates them. Sequences SGHTA (CDR1) and FQGNSA (CDR2) are obtained from the germline V gene. Including cysteine and phenylalanine, the CDR3 has 13 amino acids. The sequence is cut down to CDR3 DNA, 39 bases in frame from base 1. Ficoll-Paque density gradient centrifugation was the method used to isolate PBMCs. On this clonotype itself: The antigen it recognizes is unknown. The input lacks base qualities; no much larger clone sits a single base away.

The sequencing machine was an Illumina NovaSeq 6000. TCRalpha and TCRbeta cDNA libraries were built by 5'RACE with constant-segment primers, adding sample barcodes and unique molecular identifiers. Trizol reagent was used to extract RNA from every sample. Library amplification was performed in two PCR steps, and a second sample barcode and Illumina TruSeq adapters were introduced in the second step. Sequencing of the libraries was done on an Illumina NovaSeq, producing 2 x 150 bp paired-end reads. The authors processed their data as follows. Reads were demultiplexed and collapsed into UMI-guided consensus sequences with migec v1.2.7. Using mixcr v2.1.11, the UMI consensuses were aligned to TRA and TRB V and J templates and assembled into clonotypes. A clonotype was counted as expanded or contracted only if both edgeR and NoisET called the change significant, with noise models trained on biological replicates. edgeR calls used a false discovery rate-adjusted p below 0.01 and a log2 fold-change threshold of 1. PCA with hierarchical clustering of max-normalized trajectories of the 1000 most abundant clonotypes was used as exploratory dynamics analysis. Separately sequenced CD4+ and CD8+ repertoires were used to assign the CD4 or CD8 phenotype of responding clones. TCRdb reprocessing: public reads trimmed at Q25 with fastp, clones called with MiXCR, in-frame beta chains kept. Duplicate CDR3 protein sequences are folded into a single record with the most common DNA and genes. V and J calls and clone size were set by TCRdb, not the authors. This sample holds almost 550,000 distinct CDR3 sequences; about a fifth were observed only once. 12% of the sample is taken by the ten largest.

The receptor was derived from an adult woman who had mild COVID-19 (a few samples of this study predate the infection). The sample titles of this study are shuffled in the database, so cell type and time point are left out; the donor was told from shared clones. The rearranged chain carries TRBV7-2 and TRBJ2-1, with no confidently assigned D gene. The sequencing input was PBMCs or a T cell subset sorted from them (not recorded which). The DNA is as follows: TGTGCCAGCAGCCCGTTCATCACCAATGAGCAGTTCTTC. This gives the protein CASSPFITNEQFF.